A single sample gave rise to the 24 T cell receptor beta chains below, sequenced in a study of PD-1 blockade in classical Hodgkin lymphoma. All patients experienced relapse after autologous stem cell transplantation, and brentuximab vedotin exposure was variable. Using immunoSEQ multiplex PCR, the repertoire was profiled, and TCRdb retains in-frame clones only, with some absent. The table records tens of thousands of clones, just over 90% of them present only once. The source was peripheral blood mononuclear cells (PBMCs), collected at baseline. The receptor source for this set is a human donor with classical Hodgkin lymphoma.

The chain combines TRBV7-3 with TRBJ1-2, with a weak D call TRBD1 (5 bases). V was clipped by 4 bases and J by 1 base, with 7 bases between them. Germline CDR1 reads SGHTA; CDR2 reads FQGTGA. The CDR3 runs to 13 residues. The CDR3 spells CASSSGGNYGYTF. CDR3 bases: TGTGCCAGCAGCTCGGGGGGTAACTATGGCTACACCTTC.

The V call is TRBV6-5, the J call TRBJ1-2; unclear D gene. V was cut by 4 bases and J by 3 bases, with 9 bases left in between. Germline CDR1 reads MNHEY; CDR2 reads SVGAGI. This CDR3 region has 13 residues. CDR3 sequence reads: CASSSGFYYGYTF. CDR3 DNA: TGTGCCAGCAGTTCCGGATTTTACTATGGCTACACCTTC.

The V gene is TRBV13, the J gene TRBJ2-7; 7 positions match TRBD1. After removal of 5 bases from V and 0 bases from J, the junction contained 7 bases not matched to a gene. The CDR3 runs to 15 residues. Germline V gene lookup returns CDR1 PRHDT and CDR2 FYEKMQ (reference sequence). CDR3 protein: CASSLGTASSYEQYF. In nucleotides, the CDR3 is TGTGCCAGCAGCCTCGGGACAGCGAGCTCCTACGAGCAGTACTTC.

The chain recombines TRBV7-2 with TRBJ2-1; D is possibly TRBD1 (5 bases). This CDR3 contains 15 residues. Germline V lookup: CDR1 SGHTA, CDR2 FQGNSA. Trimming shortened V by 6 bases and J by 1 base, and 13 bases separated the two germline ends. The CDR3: CASSYFQGSYNEQFF. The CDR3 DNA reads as TGTGCCAGCAGTTACTTCCAGGGTTCCTACAATGAGCAGTTCTTC. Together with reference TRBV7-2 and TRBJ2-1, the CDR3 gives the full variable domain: GAGVSQSPSNKVTEKGKDVELRCDPISGHTALYWYRQSLGQGLEFLIYFQGNSAPDKSGLPSDRFSAERTGGSVSTLTIQRTQQEDSAVYLCASSYFQGSYNEQFFGPGTRLTVL.

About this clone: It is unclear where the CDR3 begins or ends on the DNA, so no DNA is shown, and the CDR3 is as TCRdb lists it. CDR3: CASSLRLGVASSTSEEYF. The chain employs TRBV5-8 and TRBJ2-7. The CDR3 spans 18 residues, counting both ends. Looked up from germline, CDR1 is SGHTS and CDR2 is YDEGEE.

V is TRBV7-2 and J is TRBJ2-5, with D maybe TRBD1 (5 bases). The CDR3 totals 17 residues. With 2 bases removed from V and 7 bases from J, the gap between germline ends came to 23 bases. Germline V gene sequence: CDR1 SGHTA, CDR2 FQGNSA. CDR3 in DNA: TGTGCCAGCAGCTTAAGTTATTGGAGACAGCACCTAGGGACCCAGTACTTC. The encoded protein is CASSLSYWRQHLGTQYF. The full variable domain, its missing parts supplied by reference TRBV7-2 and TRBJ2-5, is GAGVSQSPSNKVTEKGKDVELRCDPISGHTALYWYRQSLGQGLEFLIYFQGNSAPDKSGLPSDRFSAERTGGSVSTLTIQRTQQEDSAVYLCASSLSYWRQHLGTQYFGPGTRLLVL.

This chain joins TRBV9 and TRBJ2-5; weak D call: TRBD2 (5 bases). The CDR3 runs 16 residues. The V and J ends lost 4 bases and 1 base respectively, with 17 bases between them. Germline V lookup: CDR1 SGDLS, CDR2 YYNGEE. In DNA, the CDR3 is TGTGCCAGCAGCCCAGCGGACGGACCCCTCCAAGAGACCCAGTACTTC. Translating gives CASSPADGPLQETQYF.

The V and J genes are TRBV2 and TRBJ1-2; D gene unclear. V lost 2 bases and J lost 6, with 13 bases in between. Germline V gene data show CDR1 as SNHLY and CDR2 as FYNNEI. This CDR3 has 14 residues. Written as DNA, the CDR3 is TGTGCCAGCAGTGAACAGGCTGCTCGGGATGGCTACACCTTC. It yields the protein CASSEQAARDGYTF.

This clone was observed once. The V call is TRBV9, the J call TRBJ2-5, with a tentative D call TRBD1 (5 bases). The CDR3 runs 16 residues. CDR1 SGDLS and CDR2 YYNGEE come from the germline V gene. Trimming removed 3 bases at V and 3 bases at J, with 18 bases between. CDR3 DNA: TGTGCCAGCAGCGCAGTAGGACAAATAGAGAAAGAGACCCAGTACTTC. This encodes CASSAVGQIEKETQYF.

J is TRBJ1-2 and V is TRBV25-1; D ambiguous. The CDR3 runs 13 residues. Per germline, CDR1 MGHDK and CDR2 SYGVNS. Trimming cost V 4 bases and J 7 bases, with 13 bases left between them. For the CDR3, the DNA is TGTGCCAGCAGTGCCCTCGGGAGGTCTGGCTACACCTTC. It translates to CASSALGRSGYTF.

CDR3 amino acids: CASSPQGWRNIQYF. In DNA, the CDR3 is TGCGCCAGCAGCCCACAGGGGTGGAGGAACATTCAGTACTTC. The rearrangement uses TRBV5-1 and TRBJ2-4, with 7 bases lining up with TRBD1. The CDR3 spans 14 residues. Germline assignment: CDR1 SGHRS and CDR2 YFSETQ. Trimming removed 4 bases from V and 7 bases from J; junction bases left unmatched: 8.

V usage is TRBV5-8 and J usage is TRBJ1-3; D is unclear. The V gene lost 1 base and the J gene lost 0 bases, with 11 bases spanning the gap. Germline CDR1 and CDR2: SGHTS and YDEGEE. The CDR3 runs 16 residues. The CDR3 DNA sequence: TGTGCCAGCAGCTTGTATTACCTCGGCTCTGGAAACACCATATATTTT. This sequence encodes CASSLYYLGSGNTIYF.

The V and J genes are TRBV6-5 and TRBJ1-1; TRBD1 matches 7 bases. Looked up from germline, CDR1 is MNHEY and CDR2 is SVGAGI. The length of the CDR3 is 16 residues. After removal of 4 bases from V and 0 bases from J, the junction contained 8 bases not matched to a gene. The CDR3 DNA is TGTGCCAGCAGTTCACACCCCGGGACAGTGAACACTGAAGCTTTCTTT. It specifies CASSSHPGTVNTEAFF.

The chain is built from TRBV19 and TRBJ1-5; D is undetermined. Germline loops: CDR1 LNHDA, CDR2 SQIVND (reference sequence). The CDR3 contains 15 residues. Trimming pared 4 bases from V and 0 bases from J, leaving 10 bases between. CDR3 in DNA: TGTGCCAGTAGTAAGGCCCAGAATAGCAATCAGCCCCAGCATTTT. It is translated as CASSKAQNSNQPQHF.

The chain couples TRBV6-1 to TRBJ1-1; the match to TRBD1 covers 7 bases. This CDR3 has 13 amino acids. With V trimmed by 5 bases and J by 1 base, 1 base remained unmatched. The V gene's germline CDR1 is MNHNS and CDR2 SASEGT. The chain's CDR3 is CASSRQGNTEAFF. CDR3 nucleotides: TGTGCCAGCAGTAGACAGGGGAACACTGAAGCTTTCTTT.

The CDR3 protein is CASSAASGRAGEQFF. The CDR3 DNA reads TGTGCCAGCAGCGCGGCTAGCGGGAGGGCCGGGGAGCAGTTCTTC. The V and J genes are TRBV9 and TRBJ2-1, with 12 bases fitting TRBD2. This CDR3 region has 15 residues. With 3 bases clipped from V and 10 bases from J, the junction kept 8 bases outside the gene matches. Germline V gene data show CDR1 as SGDLS and CDR2 as YYNGEE.

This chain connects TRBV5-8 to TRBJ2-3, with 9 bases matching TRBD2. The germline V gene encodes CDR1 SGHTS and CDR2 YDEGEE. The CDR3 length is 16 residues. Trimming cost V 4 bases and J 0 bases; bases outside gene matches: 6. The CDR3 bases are TGTGCCAGCAGCCCGGGGACTAGCACAAGCACAGATACGCAGTATTTT. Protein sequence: CASSPGTSTSTDTQYF.

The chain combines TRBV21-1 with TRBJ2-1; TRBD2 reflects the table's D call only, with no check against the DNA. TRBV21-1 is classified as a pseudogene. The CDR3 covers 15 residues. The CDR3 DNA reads TGTGCCAGCAGCAAAGGGGAGTCGGGAGACAATGAGCAGTTCTTC. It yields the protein CASSKGESGDNEQFF.

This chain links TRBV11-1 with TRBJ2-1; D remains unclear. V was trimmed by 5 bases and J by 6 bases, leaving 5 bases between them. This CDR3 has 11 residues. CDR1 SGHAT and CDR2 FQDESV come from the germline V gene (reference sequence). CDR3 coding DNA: TGTGCCAGCAGCACAGTCAATGAGCAGTTCTTC. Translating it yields CASSTVNEQFF.

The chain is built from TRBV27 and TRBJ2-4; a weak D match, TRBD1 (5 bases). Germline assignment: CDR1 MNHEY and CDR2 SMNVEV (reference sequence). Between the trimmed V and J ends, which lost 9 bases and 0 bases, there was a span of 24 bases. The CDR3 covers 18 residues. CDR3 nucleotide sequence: TGTGCCAGTCAGTCGTTCCAGGGTGTTGAACTAGCCAAAAACATTCAGTACTTC. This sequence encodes CASQSFQGVELAKNIQYF.

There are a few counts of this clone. CDR3 bases: TGTGCCAGTAGTACTGGACCAGGGAGTAGCAGGGTTAAGACTGAAGCTTTCTTT. This gives the protein CASSTGPGSSRVKTEAFF. J is TRBJ1-1 and V is TRBV19, with D perhaps matching TRBD1 (5 bases). CDR1 and CDR2 (germline): LNHDA, SQIVND (reference sequence). Trimming stripped 4 bases from V and 5 bases from J, with 26 bases between. This CDR3 has 18 residues.

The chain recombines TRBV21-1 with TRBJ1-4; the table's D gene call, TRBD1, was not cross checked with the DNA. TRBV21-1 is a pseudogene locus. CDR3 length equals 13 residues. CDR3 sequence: CASRQTTNEKLFF. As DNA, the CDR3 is TGTGCCAGCAGACAGACAACTAATGAAAAACTGTTTTTT.

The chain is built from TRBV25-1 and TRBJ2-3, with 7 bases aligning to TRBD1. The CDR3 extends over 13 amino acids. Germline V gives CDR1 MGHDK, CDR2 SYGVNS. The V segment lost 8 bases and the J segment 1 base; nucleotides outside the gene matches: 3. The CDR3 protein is CASATGGTDTQYF. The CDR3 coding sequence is TGTGCCAGCGCTACAGGGGGCACAGATACGCAGTATTTT.

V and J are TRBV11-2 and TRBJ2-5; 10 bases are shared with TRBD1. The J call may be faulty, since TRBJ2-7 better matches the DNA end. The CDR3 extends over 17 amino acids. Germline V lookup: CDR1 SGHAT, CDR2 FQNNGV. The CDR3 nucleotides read TGTGCCAGCAGCTTAGTTTATAGGACAGGGGGCTCCTACGAGCAGTACTTC. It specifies CASSLVYRTGGSYEQYF.